Shown below are 21 T cell receptor beta chains from a single sample sequenced in a study of blood T cell repertoires in COVID-19. The method was immunoSEQ multiplex PCR; TCRdb's version includes in-frame clones alone and lacks a portion of them. The sample shows about 95,000 clones, roughly four fifths of them seen only once. The sample taken for sequencing was peripheral blood. The receptor set was obtained from an elderly man with COVID-19, enrolled during active disease.

This clone turned up a few times. The rearrangement uses TRBV2 and TRBJ1-4; 7 nucleotides agree with TRBD1. J lost 4 bases, V lost 6 bases, and 8 bases had no gene match. This CDR3 is 15 amino acids long. Germline values: CDR1 SNHLY, CDR2 FYNNEI. The CDR3 DNA sequence: TGTGCCAGCAGAGCTCCGGGACAGTATAATGAAAAACTGTTTTTT. It codes for CASRAPGQYNEKLFF.

V and J are TRBV15 and TRBJ2-3; TRBD2 agrees at 9 bases. The V gene end was trimmed by 4 bases and the J gene end by 4 bases; junction bases not matched to a gene: 6. The CDR3 loop spans 15 amino acids. Germline CDR1 LNHNV, CDR2 YYDKDF (reference sequence). DNA for the CDR3: TGTGCCACCAGCACCCGGACTAGCGAGGCAGATACGCAGTATTTT. This codes for CATSTRTSEADTQYF.

DNA for the CDR3: TGTGCCAGCAATCCAGGGGGTCTTGCCTACAATGAGCAGTTCTTC. This translates into CASNPGGLAYNEQFF. This sequence joins TRBV6-5 and TRBJ2-1; 7 nucleotides align to TRBD1. This CDR3 spans 15 amino acids. Germline V gene lookup returns CDR1 MNHEY and CDR2 SVGAGI. The V segment lost 7 bases and the J segment 2 bases; nucleotides outside the gene matches: 8.

The chain carries TRBV12-3 or TRBV12-4 and TRBJ1-5, with D uncertain. The CDR3 has 13 residues. The germline V and J ends were trimmed by 7 bases and 6 bases, with 13 bases remaining between them. CDR3 DNA sequence: TGTGCCAGCACTCTTTCTGAGGGTCAGCCCCAGCATTTT. Its translation: CASTLSEGQPQHF.

The chain links TRBV9 to TRBJ2-1; D not resolved. Per the germline V gene, CDR1 is SGDLS and CDR2 is YYNGEE. The CDR3 is 15 residues long. Trimming left V 4 bases short and J 5 bases short, with 16 bases between. The CDR3 DNA follows: TGTGCCAGCAGCCCGAGGAATCGAGAAGACAATGAGCAGTTCTTC. Protein: CASSPRNREDNEQFF.

This chain links TRBV7-8 with TRBJ1-2, with D possibly being TRBD1 (5 bases). The CDR3 consists of 15 residues. CDR1 is SGHVS, CDR2 FQNEAQ, per germline. The V end lost 7 bases, the J end lost 6 bases, and 21 bases lay between the germline ends. The CDR3: CASTESRAVLDGYTF. The CDR3 DNA reads as TGTGCCAGCACCGAAAGCAGGGCGGTGTTGGATGGCTACACCTTC.

This clone is a singleton in its sample. This chain links TRBV29-1 with TRBJ1-5; weak D call: TRBD1 (6 bases). The CDR3 has 13 residues. Trimming took off 4 bases at V and 6 bases at J, with 13 bases between the two ends. CDR1 is SQVTM and CDR2 is ANQGSEA in the germline V gene. The CDR3 protein is CSVGQGTGQPQHF. CDR3 DNA sequence: TGCAGCGTTGGGCAGGGGACGGGTCAGCCCCAGCATTTT. The whole variable domain, filled in from reference TRBV29-1 and TRBJ1-5, reads SAVISQKPSRDICQRGTSLTIQCQVDSQVTMMFWYRQQPGQSLTLIATANQGSEATYESGFVIDKFPISRPNLTFSTLTVSNMSPEDSSIYLCSVGQGTGQPQHFGDGTRLSIL.

In DNA, the CDR3 is TGTGCCAGCAGCCCCTTCGCGGGGGATAAGTACTTC. This codes for CASSPFAGDKYF. The chain uses TRBV7-2 and TRBJ2-4, with 7 bases lining up with TRBD2. V lost 5 bases and J lost 14; bases outside the gene matches: 9. Germline assignment: CDR1 SGHTA and CDR2 FQGNSA. The CDR3 totals 12 residues.

The chain joins TRBV6-2 or TRBV6-3 to TRBJ2-5; 13 positions agree with TRBD2. V lost 0 bases to trimming and J lost 5 bases; unmatched junction nucleotides: 0. The CDR3 loop spans 15 amino acids. From germline, CDR1 is MNHEY and CDR2 SVGEGT. CDR3 sequence (DNA): TGTGCCAGCAGTTACTCGACTAGCGGGGGGGAGACCCAGTACTTC. Its translation: CASSYSTSGGETQYF.

The chain couples TRBV9 to TRBJ2-1, with 10 bases fitting TRBD2. The trim removed 4 bases at V and 8 bases at J, leaving 15 bases unmatched. CDR1 and CDR2 (germline): SGDLS, YYNGEE. The CDR3 is 17 residues long. CDR3 sequence (DNA): TGTGCCAGCAGCCCCCTTTTAGCGGGAGGAAGGATTGATGAGCAGTTCTTC. Protein sequence: CASSPLLAGGRIDEQFF.

The chain has TRBV11-2 and TRBJ2-7; the match to TRBD2 covers 9 bases. V was clipped by 2 bases and J by 1 base; unmatched bases: 3. The CDR3 extends over 15 amino acids. The germline V gene has CDR1 SGHAT and CDR2 FQNNGV. The CDR3 here is CASSLTLAGSYEQYF. In DNA form, the CDR3 reads TGTGCCAGCAGCTTAACCCTAGCGGGGTCCTACGAGCAGTACTTC.

This clone occurred once. The rearrangement uses TRBV30 and TRBJ2-2, with a tentative D call TRBD2 (5 bases). V gave up 3 bases and J gave up 6 bases, with 11 bases separating them. The CDR3 is 13 amino acids. CDR1 is GTSNPN and CDR2 is SVGIG in the germline V gene (reference sequence). The CDR3 region is CAWRFWGAGELFF. CDR3 in DNA: TGTGCCTGGAGATTCTGGGGAGCCGGGGAGCTGTTTTTT.

This sequence joins TRBV27 and TRBJ1-2, with D tentatively TRBD1 (5 bases). Germline values: CDR1 MNHEY, CDR2 SMNVEV (reference sequence). Trimming pared 5 bases from V and 2 bases from J, leaving 12 bases between. The CDR3 loop spans 14 amino acids. CDR3 in amino acids: CASSPRQRNYGYTF. CDR3 coding DNA: TGTGCCAGCAGTCCCCGACAGAGAAACTATGGCTACACCTTC.

The chain recombines TRBV28 with TRBJ1-5; tentative D call: TRBD1 (5 bases). Trimming pared 4 bases from V and 7 bases from J, leaving 20 bases between. CDR3 size: 16 residues. CDR1 MDHEN and CDR2 SYDVKM come from the germline V gene. The CDR3 DNA sequence: TGTGCCAGCAGTTACCGCCCCAGGGTTGCGGGACAGCCCCAGCATTTT. Protein: CASSYRPRVAGQPQHF.

The J gene is TRBJ1-1, the V gene TRBV25-1; D is unclear. The CDR3 spans 11 residues. The germline V gene encodes CDR1 MGHDK and CDR2 SYGVNS. The germline V and J ends were trimmed by 8 bases and 4 bases, with 8 bases remaining between them. The CDR3 nucleotides read TGTGCCAGCGCCCGAGGCACTGAAGCTTTCTTT. Translated: CASARGTEAFF.

The chain combines TRBV19 with TRBJ1-1; maybe TRBD1 (5 bases). V lost 6 bases and J lost 1, with 9 bases in between. The CDR3 is made up of 13 amino acids. Looked up from germline, CDR1 is LNHDA and CDR2 is SQIVND (reference sequence). The CDR3, as DNA: TGTGCCAGTAGCCCGACAGAGAACACTGAAGCTTTCTTT. It encodes CASSPTENTEAFF.

There are a few counts of this clone. The chain carries TRBV19 and TRBJ2-1; 11 bases align to TRBD2. Germline CDR1 and CDR2: LNHDA and SQIVND (reference sequence). V gave up 1 base and J gave up 2 bases; unmatched junction bases: 1. The length of the CDR3 is 16 residues. CDR3 coding DNA: TGTGCCAGTAGTATAGGGGGACTAGCGGCCTACAATGAGCAGTTCTTC. Amino acid sequence: CASSIGGLAAYNEQFF.

This rearrangement joins TRBV19 to TRBJ2-5, with 11 bases fitting TRBD1. V shed 5 bases, J shed 4 bases, and the junction held 12 bases outside the gene matches. There are 17 residues in the CDR3. The germline gives CDR1 LNHDA, CDR2 SQIVND (reference sequence). The CDR3 loop reads CASSVGGGQGARETQYF. DNA of the CDR3: TGTGCCAGTAGTGTAGGCGGAGGACAGGGGGCGCGAGAGACCCAGTACTTC.

V gene TRBV11-2 combines with J gene TRBJ2-7, with TRBD2 matching 7 bases. The germline V gene has CDR1 SGHAT and CDR2 FQNNGV. This CDR3 contains 14 residues. V lost 0 bases to trimming and J lost 7 bases; unmatched junction nucleotides: 6. CDR3 loop: CASSLDRGVREQYF. Here the CDR3 DNA reads TGTGCCAGCAGCTTAGATCGGGGGGTGAGGGAGCAGTACTTC.

The V call is TRBV6-2 or TRBV6-3, the J call TRBJ2-5; tentatively, D is TRBD1 (7 bases). In germline, CDR1 is MNHEY, CDR2 SVGEGT. Trimming removed 0 bases at V and 4 bases at J, with 12 bases between. The CDR3 loop spans 15 amino acids. CDR3: CASSYSQGGRETQYF. In DNA form, the CDR3 reads TGTGCCAGCAGTTACTCCCAGGGGGGTCGAGAGACCCAGTACTTC.

The rearrangement joins TRBV20-1 to TRBJ2-7; D remains unclear. Trimming left V 3 bases short and J 1 base short, with 10 bases between. The CDR3 consists of 13 residues. The germline V gene has CDR1 DFQATT and CDR2 SNEGSKA (reference sequence). In DNA form, the CDR3 reads TGCAGTGCTAGTACGAGTGCTTCCTACGAGCAGTACTTC. Its translation is CSASTSASYEQYF.